The 3 T cell receptor beta chains below come from one sample, sequenced in a study of PD-1 blockade in mismatch repair-deficient tumors. Some clones are missing from TCRdb's copy, which holds only in-frame ones; the method was immunoSEQ multiplex PCR. The table lists 75,000 to 80,000 clones, 70% to 90% of them singletons. Here the sequenced sample was peripheral blood, taken 44 weeks after starting pembrolizumab. Receptor source: an adult with mismatch repair-deficient cancer.

The DNA of the CDR3 is TGTGCCACCGCACTTCTTAGAGAGAATGAGCAGTTCTTC. Amino acid sequence: CATALLRENEQFF. This chain uses TRBV27 with TRBJ2-1, with D uncertain. Trimming left V 10 bases short and J 7 bases short, with 17 bases between. In germline, CDR1 is MNHEY, CDR2 SMNVEV (reference sequence). CDR3 length equals 13 residues.

The rearrangement links TRBV5-4 to TRBJ1-2; tentatively, D is TRBD1 (5 bases). The germline gives CDR1 SGHNT, CDR2 YYREEE (reference sequence). V shed 3 bases and J shed 0 bases, with 12 bases lying between them. The CDR3 has 15 residues. The CDR3 DNA follows: TGTGCCAGCAGCTCCCCGACAGTCCCTAACTATGGCTACACCTTC. Protein product: CASSSPTVPNYGYTF.

This chain joins TRBV21-1 and TRBJ2-1; the table calls TRBD2, which could not be checked here. TRBV21-1 is a listed pseudogene. The CDR3 has 15 residues. The CDR3 loop reads CASTLGGQPYNEQFF. CDR3 nucleotides: TGTGCCAGCACTTTGGGAGGGCAACCCTACAATGAGCAGTTCTTC.